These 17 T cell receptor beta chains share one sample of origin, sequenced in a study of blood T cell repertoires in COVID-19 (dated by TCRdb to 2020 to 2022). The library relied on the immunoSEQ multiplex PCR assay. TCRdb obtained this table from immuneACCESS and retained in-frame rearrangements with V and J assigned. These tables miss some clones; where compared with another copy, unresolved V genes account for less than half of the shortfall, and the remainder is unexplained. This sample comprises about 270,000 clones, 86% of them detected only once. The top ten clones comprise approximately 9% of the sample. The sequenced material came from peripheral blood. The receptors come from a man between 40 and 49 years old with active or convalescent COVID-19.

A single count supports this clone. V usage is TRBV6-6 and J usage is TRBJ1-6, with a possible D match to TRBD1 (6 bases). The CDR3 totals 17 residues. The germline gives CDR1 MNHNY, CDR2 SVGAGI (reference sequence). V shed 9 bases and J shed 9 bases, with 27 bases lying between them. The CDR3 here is CASSQGKSSVRFSPLHF. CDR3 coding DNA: TGTGCCAGTAGTCAGGGGAAAAGTTCTGTAAGGTTTTCACCCCTCCACTTT.

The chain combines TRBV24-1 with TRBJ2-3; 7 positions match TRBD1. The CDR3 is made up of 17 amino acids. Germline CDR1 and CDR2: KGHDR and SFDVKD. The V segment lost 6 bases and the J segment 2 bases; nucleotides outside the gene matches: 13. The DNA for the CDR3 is TGTGCCACCAGTCCCGGGGAGACAGGGTTTCCCACAGATACGCAGTATTTT. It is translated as CATSPGETGFPTDTQYF.

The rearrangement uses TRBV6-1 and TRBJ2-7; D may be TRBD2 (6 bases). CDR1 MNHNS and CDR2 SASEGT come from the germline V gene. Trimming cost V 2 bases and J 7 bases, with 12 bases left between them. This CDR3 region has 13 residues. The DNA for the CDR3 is TGTGCCAGCAGTGAACGTCTGGCGGGAGAGCAGTACTTC. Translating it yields CASSERLAGEQYF.

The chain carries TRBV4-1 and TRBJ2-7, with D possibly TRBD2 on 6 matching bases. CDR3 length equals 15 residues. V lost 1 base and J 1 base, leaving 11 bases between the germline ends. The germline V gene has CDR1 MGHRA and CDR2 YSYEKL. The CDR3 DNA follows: TGCGCCAGCAGCCAAGGGGCGGGGTTGTCCTACGAGCAGTACTTC. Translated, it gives CASSQGAGLSYEQYF.

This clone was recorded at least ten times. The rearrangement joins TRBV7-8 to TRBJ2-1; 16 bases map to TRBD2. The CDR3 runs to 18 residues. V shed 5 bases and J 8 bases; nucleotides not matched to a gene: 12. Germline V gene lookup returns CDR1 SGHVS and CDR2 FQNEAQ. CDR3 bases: TGTGCCAGCAGCCGCGCCACGGGACTAGCGGGAGGGCCATATGAGCAGTTCTTC. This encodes CASSRATGLAGGPYEQFF. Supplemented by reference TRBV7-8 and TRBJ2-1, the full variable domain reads GAGVSQSPRYKVAKRGQDVALRCDPISGHVSLFWYQQALGQGPEFLTYFQNEAQLDKSGLPSDRFFAERPEGSVSTLKIQRTQQEDSAVYLCASSRATGLAGGPYEQFFGPGTRLTVL.

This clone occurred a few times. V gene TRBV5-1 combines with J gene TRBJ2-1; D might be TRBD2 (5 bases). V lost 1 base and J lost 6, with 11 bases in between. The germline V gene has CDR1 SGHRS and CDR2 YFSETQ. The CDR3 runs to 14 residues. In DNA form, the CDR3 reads TGCGCCAGCAGCTTGAGTAGCGAGTCCAATGAGCAGTTCTTC. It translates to CASSLSSESNEQFF.

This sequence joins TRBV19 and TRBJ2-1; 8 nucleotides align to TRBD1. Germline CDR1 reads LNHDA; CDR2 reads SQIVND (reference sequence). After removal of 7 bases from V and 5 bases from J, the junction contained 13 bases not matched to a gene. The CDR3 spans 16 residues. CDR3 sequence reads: CASKSDRESSDNEQFF. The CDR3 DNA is TGTGCCAGTAAATCGGACAGGGAAAGTTCGGACAATGAGCAGTTCTTC.

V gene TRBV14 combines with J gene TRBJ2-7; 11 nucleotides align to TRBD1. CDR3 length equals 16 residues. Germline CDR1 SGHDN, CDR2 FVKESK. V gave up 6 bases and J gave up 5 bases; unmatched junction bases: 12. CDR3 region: CASRAGTGGAGHEQYF. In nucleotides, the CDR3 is TGTGCCAGCAGAGCCGGGACAGGGGGTGCCGGGCACGAGCAGTACTTC. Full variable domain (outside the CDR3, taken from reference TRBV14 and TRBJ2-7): EAGVTQFPSHSVIEKGQTVTLRCDPISGHDNLYWYRRVMGKEIKFLLHFVKESKQDESGMPNNRFLAERTGGTYSTLKVQPAELEDSGVYFCASRAGTGGAGHEQYFGPGTRLTVT.

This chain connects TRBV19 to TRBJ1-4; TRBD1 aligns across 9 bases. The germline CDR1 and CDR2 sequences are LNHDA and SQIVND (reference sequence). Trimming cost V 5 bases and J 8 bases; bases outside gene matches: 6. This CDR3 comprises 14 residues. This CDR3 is CASSSGQGWEKLFF. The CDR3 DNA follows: TGTGCCAGTAGTTCGGGACAGGGCTGGGAAAAACTGTTTTTT.

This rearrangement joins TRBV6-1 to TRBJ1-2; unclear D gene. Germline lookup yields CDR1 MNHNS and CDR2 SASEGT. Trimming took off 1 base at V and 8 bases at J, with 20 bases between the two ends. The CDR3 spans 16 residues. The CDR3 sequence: CASSEDVSGRLRGYTF. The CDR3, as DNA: TGTGCCAGCAGTGAAGACGTGTCAGGTCGCCTCCGGGGCTACACCTTC.

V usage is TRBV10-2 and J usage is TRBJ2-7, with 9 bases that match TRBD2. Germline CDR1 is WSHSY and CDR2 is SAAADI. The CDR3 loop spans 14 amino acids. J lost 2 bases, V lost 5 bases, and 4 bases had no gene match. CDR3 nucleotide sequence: TGCGCCAGCAGTTCTAGCGGGGACACCTACGAGCAGTACTTC. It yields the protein CASSSSGDTYEQYF.

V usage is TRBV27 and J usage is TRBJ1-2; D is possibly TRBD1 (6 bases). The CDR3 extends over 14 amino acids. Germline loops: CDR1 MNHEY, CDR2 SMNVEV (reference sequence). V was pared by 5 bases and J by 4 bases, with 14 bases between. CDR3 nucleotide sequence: TGTGCCAGCAGTCCCGGGGGGGGCGCCTATGGCTACACCTTC. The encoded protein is CASSPGGGAYGYTF.

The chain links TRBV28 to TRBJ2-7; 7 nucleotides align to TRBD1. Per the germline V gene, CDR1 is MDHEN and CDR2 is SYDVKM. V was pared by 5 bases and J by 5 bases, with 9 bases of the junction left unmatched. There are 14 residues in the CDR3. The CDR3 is CASSPADRENEQYF. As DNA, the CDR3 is TGTGCCAGCAGTCCCGCCGACAGGGAAAACGAGCAGTACTTC.

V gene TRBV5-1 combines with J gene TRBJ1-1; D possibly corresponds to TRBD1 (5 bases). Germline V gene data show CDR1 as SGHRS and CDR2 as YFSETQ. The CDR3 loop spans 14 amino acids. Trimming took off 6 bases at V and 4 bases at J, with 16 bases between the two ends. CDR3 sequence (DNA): TGCGCCAGCAAGCTACCTTCCGGGGGCACTGAAGCTTTCTTT. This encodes CASKLPSGGTEAFF.

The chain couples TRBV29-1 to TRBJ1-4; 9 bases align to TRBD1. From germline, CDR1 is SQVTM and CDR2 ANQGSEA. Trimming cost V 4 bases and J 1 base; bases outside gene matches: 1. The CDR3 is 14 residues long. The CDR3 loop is CSVAGQGTNEKLFF. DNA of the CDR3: TGCAGCGTTGCGGGACAGGGAACTAATGAAAAACTGTTTTTT.

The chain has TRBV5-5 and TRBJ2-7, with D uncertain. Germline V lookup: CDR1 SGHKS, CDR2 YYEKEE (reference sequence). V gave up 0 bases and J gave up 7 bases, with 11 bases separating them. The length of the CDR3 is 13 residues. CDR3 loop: CASSLASLEEQYF. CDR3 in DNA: TGTGCCAGCAGCTTGGCCAGCCTGGAGGAGCAGTACTTC.

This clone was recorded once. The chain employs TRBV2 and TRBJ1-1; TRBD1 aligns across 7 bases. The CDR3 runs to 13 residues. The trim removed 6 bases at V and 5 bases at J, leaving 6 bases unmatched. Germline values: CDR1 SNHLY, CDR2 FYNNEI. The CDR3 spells CASRSDRVTEAFF. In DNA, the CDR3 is TGTGCCAGCAGGTCAGACAGGGTGACTGAAGCTTTCTTT.